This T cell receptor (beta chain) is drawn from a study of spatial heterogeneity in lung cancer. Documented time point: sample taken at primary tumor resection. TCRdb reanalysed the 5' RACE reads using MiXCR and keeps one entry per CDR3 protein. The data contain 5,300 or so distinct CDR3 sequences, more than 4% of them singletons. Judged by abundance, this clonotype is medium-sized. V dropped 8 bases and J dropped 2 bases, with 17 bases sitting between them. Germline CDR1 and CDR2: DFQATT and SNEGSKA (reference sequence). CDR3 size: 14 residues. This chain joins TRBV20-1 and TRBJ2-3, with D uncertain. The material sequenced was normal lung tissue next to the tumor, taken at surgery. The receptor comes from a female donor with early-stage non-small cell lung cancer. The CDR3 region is CSSRNPPTTDTQYF. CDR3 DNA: TGCAGTTCTCGCAATCCCCCGACCACAGATACGCAGTATTTT.